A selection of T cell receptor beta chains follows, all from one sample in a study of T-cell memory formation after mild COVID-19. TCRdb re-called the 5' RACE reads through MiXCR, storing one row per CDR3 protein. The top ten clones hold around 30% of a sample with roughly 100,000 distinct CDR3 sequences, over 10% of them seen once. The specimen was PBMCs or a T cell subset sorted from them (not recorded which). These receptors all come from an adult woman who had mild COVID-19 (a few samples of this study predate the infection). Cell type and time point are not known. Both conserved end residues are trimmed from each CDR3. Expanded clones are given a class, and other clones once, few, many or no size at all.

CDR3: ASSMLDTYNEQF
size: NA
length: 12
J: TRBJ2-1
V: TRBV19

CDR3: ASSLETGGQPQH
size: NA
length: 12
J: TRBJ1-5
V: TRBV5-1

CDR3: ASSQMTSGAYEQY
size: few
length: 13
J: TRBJ2-7
V: TRBV3-1

CDR3: ASSRQGARDEQF
size: NA
length: 12
J: TRBJ2-1
V: TRBV19

CDR3: ASTTGGNTEAF
size: NA
length: 11
J: TRBJ1-1
V: TRBV12-3/TRBV12-4

CDR3: ASSFNSLQETQY
size: NA
length: 12
J: TRBJ2-5
V: TRBV7-2

CDR3: ASSLGQYEQY
size: few
length: 10
J: TRBJ2-7
V: TRBV5-6

CDR3: ASSLAGDYEQY
size: many
length: 11
J: TRBJ2-7
V: TRBV7-8

CDR3: SARDSLAGVAYEQY
size: NA
length: 14
J: TRBJ2-7
V: TRBV20-1

CDR3: ASSLGETGYEQY
size: NA
length: 12
J: TRBJ2-7
V: TRBV7-6

CDR3: ASSSRGPETQY
size: NA
length: 11
J: TRBJ2-5
V: TRBV7-9

CDR3: ASSPPEVNTEAF
size: few
length: 12
J: TRBJ1-1
V: TRBV7-6

CDR3: SASAAEGLAGYYEQY
size: few
length: 15
J: TRBJ2-7
V: TRBV20-1

CDR3: ASSSTTQLAGYYNEQF
size: few
length: 16
J: TRBJ2-1
V: TRBV12-3/TRBV12-4

CDR3: ATSDRGGTGTYEQY
size: NA
length: 14
J: TRBJ2-7
V: TRBV24-1

CDR3: ASSQVGQGLNYGYT
size: NA
length: 14
J: TRBJ1-2
V: TRBV4-1

CDR3: SALWPGGPSTGELF
size: NA
length: 14
J: TRBJ2-2
V: TRBV20-1

CDR3: ATSHANEQF
size: few
length: 9
J: TRBJ2-1
V: TRBV15

CDR3: ASSLLGEALLYEQY
size: few
length: 14
J: TRBJ2-7
V: TRBV12-3/TRBV12-4

CDR3: ASSLVSGGNEQF
size: NA
length: 12
J: TRBJ2-1
V: TRBV7-3

CDR3: ASSSGLAWNEQF
size: NA
length: 12
J: TRBJ2-1
V: TRBV7-9

CDR3: ASSPPAGAYEQY
size: NA
length: 12
J: TRBJ2-7
V: TRBV7-9

CDR3: ASSQVGGLNADTQY
size: NA
length: 14
J: TRBJ2-3
V: TRBV3-1

CDR3: ASRPGRVSHEQY
size: many
length: 12
J: TRBJ2-7
V: TRBV7-2

CDR3: ASSPTGGRWAKNIQY
size: many
length: 15
J: TRBJ2-4
V: TRBV7-9

CDR3: ASSDQDYTGGY
size: NA
length: 11
J: TRBJ2-7
V: TRBV2